The subject of this entry is one TCR beta chain. Its recognized antigen is unknown. No much larger clonotype is one base removed from it; base qualities were not supplied. These data come from a study of PD-L1 blockade in urothelial cancer (dated by TCRdb to about 2017). At the level of the whole study: Therapy was started at some point between 2012 and 2014 for all patients, and atezolizumab 1,200 mg was administered intravenously every 3 weeks. Twenty-five of 29 patients were identified as males with urothelial cancer of bladder origin, and a prior smoking history was reported by 18 of 29 patients. Patients had an ECOG performance status of 0 or 1 and had received between 0 and 3 prior chemotherapy regimens. Blood samples were analyzed at 3 weeks after treatment start (second dose) and at 6 weeks after treatment start. Blood samples gave median yields of around 140,000 T cells and some 84,000 unique TCRs, along with a median clonality of about 0.084. An exploratory multi-omic analysis was conducted of the somatic, immune and clinical correlates of response to PD-L1 blockade with atezolizumab in urothelial cancer. Pretreatment tumor samples, along with matched peripheral blood collected serially before and after atezolizumab treatment, underwent TCR sequencing. Progression-free survival longer than 6 months counted as durable clinical benefit, and TCR features were additionally tested against both progression-free and overall survival. In the same patients who had TCR sequencing, pretreatment tumors also underwent whole exome sequencing and RNA sequencing. Durable clinical benefit was achieved by nine patients but not by the remaining 20. Twenty-nine patients had pretreatment blood TCR-seq, 24 had at least one posttreatment blood collection, and 24 had tumor TCR-seq. General study outcomes and caveats: Because the sample size was small (n of about 30) and many exploratory analyses were performed, the results are intended to be hypothesis-generating. Among patients with durable benefit, tumor-associated TCR clones showed greater expansion in peripheral blood 3 weeks after treatment started (n = 22, p = 0.022). Improved progression-free and overall survival was associated with having pretreatment peripheral blood TCR clonality below the median.

The germline V gene supplies CDR1 SGHTA and CDR2 FQGNSA. The CDR3 covers 14 residues, taking in both the cysteine and the phenylalanine. CDR3 DNA is the only sequence kept; it has 42 bases, read in frame from the first base. The junction carries 10 bases between V and J, which are trimmed by 4 bases and 4 bases respectively. This specimen's time point label, per the study, means: pretreatment peripheral blood. A cohort of about 27 patients with locally advanced or metastatic urothelial carcinoma, treated at Memorial Sloan Kettering on a trial protocol, was included. Peripheral blood mononuclear cells were collected pretreatment and during treatment, with between 1 and 8 total time points obtained per patient. The Qiagen DNeasy Blood extraction kit was used to purify genomic DNA from total PBMCs and tumor samples. PBMCs were collected pretreatment and during treatment, and were isolated and stored as previously described.

Synthetic TCR analog templates were spiked into each PCR so that absolute template abundance could be estimated from read counts. Using the immunoSEQ assay, TCRbeta CDR3 regions were amplified from genomic DNA with bias-controlled V and J gene primers. Sequencing of rearranged TCRbeta segments was done at approximately 20X coverage. On the authors' methods: Clustering was used to correct sequencing errors, and CDR3s were annotated against IMGT to assign V, D and J genes. Downstream analyses used only productive TCRbeta rearrangements and left out out-of-frame or stop-codon sequences. Clonality was calculated as one minus the Shannon entropy normalized by the log of the number of unique productive sequences. Fisher's exact test with Benjamini-Hochberg correction, at a threshold of adjusted p below 0.01, was used to find clones that differed between time points or between blood and tumor. The immuneACCESS repertoire file appears here via TCRdb, limited to in-frame rearrangements. These files lack a portion of the clones; in checked studies, under half of the deficit traces to unresolved V genes, and the cause of the others is not known. From that table come the V and J calls and clone size; the DNA was used to work out D and trimming. The sample contains tens of thousands of clones, over 75% of them found a single time. The ten biggest clones cover 1.6% of the sample.

The sequence links TRBV7-2 to TRBJ1-4; the D gene is perhaps TRBD1, on 6 matching bases. This specimen consisted of PBMCs, obtained around atezolizumab (anti-PD-L1) treatment. This receptor was identified in a man in his 70s with urothelial cancer. The sequence in DNA is TGTGCCAGCAGCTCGACAGGTCTTAATGAAAAACTGTTTTTT. This gives the protein CASSSTGLNEKLFF.